These 26 T cell receptor beta chains share one sample of origin, sequenced in a study of control samples from healthy donors and cancer patients. Sequenced by immunoSEQ multiplex PCR; TCRdb stores in-frame clones only, minus some. The table records some 140,000 clones, around 95% of them present only once. Material for sequencing was blood. Receptors originate from a man between 40 and 49 years old in good health.

The chain carries TRBV3-1 (or the pseudogene TRBV3-2) and TRBJ1-4, with D hard to call. The germline V gene encodes CDR1 LGHDT and CDR2 YNNKEL (reference sequence). This CDR3 contains 14 residues. The V and J ends lost 4 bases and 4 bases respectively, with 10 bases between them. The CDR3 DNA sequence: TGTGCCAGCAGCCCCCGGGCCCTTAATGAAAAACTGTTTTTT. Residues: CASSPRALNEKLFF.

The V call is TRBV11-2, the J call TRBJ1-2; D might be TRBD1 (6 bases). The length of the CDR3 is 15 residues. Between the trimmed V and J ends, which lost 5 bases and 5 bases, there was a span of 18 bases. Germline V gene sequence: CDR1 SGHAT, CDR2 FQNNGV. The CDR3 nucleotides read TGTGCCAGCAGCGAGGGACAACCTCACCTTTATGGCTACACCTTC. Amino acids: CASSEGQPHLYGYTF.

This clone has just one count. The rearrangement joins TRBV7-9 to TRBJ1-5; TRBD1 matches 7 bases. CDR3 size: 15 residues. After removal of 4 bases from V and 4 bases from J, the junction contained 7 bases not matched to a gene. Germline lookup yields CDR1 SEHNR and CDR2 FQNEAQ (reference sequence). DNA for the CDR3: TGTGCCAGCAGCTCTACAGGGGCCCCAAATCAGCCCCAGCATTTT. Protein sequence: CASSSTGAPNQPQHF.

The chain has TRBV4-1 and TRBJ1-6; possibly TRBD1 for D (6 bases). This CDR3 is 17 amino acids long. CDR1 is MGHRA, CDR2 YSYEKL, per germline. V dropped 4 bases and J dropped 3 bases, with 16 bases sitting between them. The CDR3 protein is CASSPVPTGLYNSPLHF. DNA of the CDR3: TGCGCCAGCAGCCCAGTCCCAACAGGGCTCTATAATTCACCCCTCCACTTT.

This CDR3 is CATRRALYGYTF. CDR3 nucleotide sequence: TGTGCCACCCGCCGGGCCCTCTATGGCTACACCTTC. The rearrangement links TRBV28 to TRBJ1-2; no clear D. V lost 10 bases and J 4 bases, leaving 13 bases between the germline ends. The germline V gene encodes CDR1 MDHEN and CDR2 SYDVKM. The length of the CDR3 is 12 residues.

This sequence joins TRBV24-1 and TRBJ1-2; D uncertain. CDR1 is KGHDR and CDR2 is SFDVKD in the germline V gene. The CDR3 sequence is 12 residues long. The V end was cut by 8 bases, the J end by 5 bases, with 11 bases between. Written as DNA, the CDR3 is TGTGCCACCACCTCGGACGGGTATGGCTACACCTTC. This translates into CATTSDGYGYTF.

In its sample, this clone was seen once. This rearrangement joins TRBV10-3 to TRBJ2-7, with 7 bases that match TRBD1. V lost 4 bases and J lost 2; bases outside the gene matches: 8. Germline CDR1 ENHRY, CDR2 SYGVKD. CDR3 length: 15 residues. Here the CDR3 reads CAISGDSRKTYEQYF. In nucleotides, the CDR3 is TGTGCCATCAGTGGGGACAGCCGGAAGACCTACGAGCAGTACTTC.

CDR3 nucleotides: TGTGCCATCAGTGGCGACGGCGGGTGGGAGACCCAGTACTTC. Translating gives CAISGDGGWETQYF. This chain joins TRBV10-3 and TRBJ2-5, with a tentative D call TRBD2 (5 bases). Germline CDR1 reads ENHRY; CDR2 reads SYGVKD. CDR3 length equals 14 residues. V lost 4 bases and J lost 5, with 14 bases in between.

V is TRBV19 and J is TRBJ1-1; the D is unclear. The germline gives CDR1 LNHDA, CDR2 SQIVND (reference sequence). V was pared by 4 bases and J by 2 bases, with 14 bases between. The CDR3 runs to 15 residues. The CDR3 loop is CASSNRRVGNTEAFF. In DNA form, the CDR3 reads TGTGCCAGTAGTAATAGGCGAGTGGGTAACACTGAAGCTTTCTTT.

The rearrangement joins TRBV27 to TRBJ2-1; the D is unclear. Germline CDR1 and CDR2: MNHEY and SMNVEV (reference sequence). Trimming shortened V by 6 bases and J by 14 bases, and 14 bases separated the two germline ends. The CDR3 loop spans 11 amino acids. CDR3 sequence: CASRGHLGKFF. Written as DNA, the CDR3 is TGTGCCAGCAGGGGCCATCTAGGGAAGTTCTTC.

The gene calls are TRBV28 and TRBJ1-2, with TRBD1 as a possible D gene (5 bases). This CDR3 region has 15 residues. Germline values: CDR1 MDHEN, CDR2 SYDVKM. Trimming stripped 3 bases from V and 8 bases from J, with 19 bases between. CDR3 sequence reads: CASSLGQGHRGGYTF. The CDR3 DNA follows: TGTGCCAGCAGTTTGGGGCAGGGCCACCGGGGAGGCTACACCTTC.

The rearrangement uses TRBV3-1 (or the pseudogene TRBV3-2) and TRBJ2-2; 10 positions match TRBD2. CDR3 length: 15 residues. The junction had 8 bases not matched to a gene; V was cut back by 6 bases and J by 7 bases. The germline CDR1 and CDR2 sequences are LGHDT and YNNKEL (reference sequence). The CDR3 here is CASRRSGGAGGELFF. The DNA of the CDR3 is TGTGCCAGCAGGAGGAGCGGGGGGGCGGGCGGGGAGCTGTTTTTT.

The chain links TRBV7-2 to TRBJ1-6; possible D gene TRBD1, 5 bases. Germline assignment: CDR1 SGHTA and CDR2 FQGNSA. V was trimmed by 1 base and J by 8 bases, leaving 9 bases between them. The length of the CDR3 is 14 residues. This CDR3 reads CASSLEWDDSPLHF. As DNA, the CDR3 is TGTGCCAGCAGCTTAGAGTGGGACGATTCACCCCTCCACTTT.

The gene calls are TRBV4-1 and TRBJ1-6; D is undetermined. CDR1 is MGHRA, CDR2 YSYEKL, per germline. This CDR3 comprises 15 residues. V lost 1 base to trimming and J lost 7 bases, with 11 bases between them. CDR3 region: CASSQAALGNSPLHF. CDR3 in DNA: TGCGCCAGCAGCCAAGCGGCTCTGGGGAATTCACCCCTCCACTTT.

The chain joins TRBV9 to TRBJ2-7; possibly TRBD1 or TRBD2 for D (5 bases each). CDR3 length: 15 residues. The germline V gene encodes CDR1 SGDLS and CDR2 YYNGEE. Between the trimmed V and J ends, which lost 3 bases and 7 bases, there was a span of 20 bases. Here the CDR3 reads CASSERGKGAEEQYF. DNA for the CDR3: TGTGCCAGCAGCGAGAGGGGTAAAGGGGCGGAAGAGCAGTACTTC.

This rearrangement joins TRBV4-1 to TRBJ1-3; D is unresolved. The CDR3 sequence is 16 residues long. Germline CDR1 and CDR2: MGHRA and YSYEKL. V lost 5 bases and J lost 0, with 14 bases in between. CDR3 nucleotides: TGCGCCAGCAGCGTTGCGGTAACTAGCTCTGGAAACACCATATATTTT. Its translation is CASSVAVTSSGNTIYF.

The chain combines TRBV27 with TRBJ1-1; the D is unclear. Germline V CDR1 and CDR2: MNHEY, SMNVEV (reference sequence). CDR3 size: 12 residues. Trimming took off 5 bases at V and 5 bases at J, with 9 bases between the two ends. CDR3 nucleotides: TGTGCCAGCAGTCCAGCGGGTACTGAAGCTTTCTTT. Translated, it gives CASSPAGTEAFF.

The chain has TRBV5-4 and TRBJ1-6; no clear D gene. Germline CDR1 reads SGHNT; CDR2 reads YYREEE (reference sequence). V shed 4 bases and J shed 9 bases, with 8 bases lying between them. CDR3 length equals 12 residues. The CDR3 spells CASSPTGSPLHF. The CDR3 DNA is TGTGCCAGCAGCCCAACGGGTTCACCCCTCCACTTT.

CDR3 sequence reads: CASSLYAGSNQPQHF. The CDR3 nucleotides are TGTGCCAGCAGTTTATACGCAGGGAGCAATCAGCCCCAGCATTTT. The rearrangement uses TRBV28 and TRBJ1-5, with a weak D call TRBD1 (5 bases). CDR3 length equals 15 residues. Germline-derived CDR1 and CDR2 are MDHEN and SYDVKM. Deletions cut 1 base from V and 1 base from J, with 8 bases between.

The chain couples TRBV18 to TRBJ1-5; perhaps TRBD1 as D (6 bases). Germline CDR1 is KGHSH and CDR2 is LQKENI. The V and J ends lost 6 bases and 2 bases respectively, with 11 bases between them. The CDR3 loop spans 14 amino acids. The CDR3 DNA reads TGTGCCAGCTCCGGGGGCGCAGGCAATCAGCCCCAGCATTTT. Translated: CASSGGAGNQPQHF.

The chain's CDR3 is CASSVTVGQPQHF. In DNA form, the CDR3 reads TGTGCCAGCAGCGTTACTGTGGGACAGCCCCAGCATTTT. The V call is TRBV9, the J call TRBJ1-5; D is unresolved. V was shortened by 2 bases and J by 7 bases, with 10 bases between the two germline ends. Germline lookup yields CDR1 SGDLS and CDR2 YYNGEE. The CDR3 spans 13 residues.

The V call is TRBV4-1, the J call TRBJ1-1; the match to TRBD1 covers 7 bases. Germline V gene data show CDR1 as MGHRA and CDR2 as YSYEKL. V gave up 2 bases and J gave up 1 base; unmatched junction bases: 7. The CDR3 extends over 16 amino acids. CDR3 amino acids: CASSQKTGVGNTEAFF. CDR3 DNA sequence: TGCGCCAGCAGCCAAAAAACAGGGGTGGGGAACACTGAAGCTTTCTTT.

The rearrangement uses TRBV18 and TRBJ2-6; maybe TRBD1 (6 bases). The CDR3 totals 20 residues. Germline CDR1 and CDR2: KGHSH and LQKENI. V lost 6 bases and J 0 bases, leaving 24 bases between the germline ends. CDR3 in DNA: TGTGCCAGCTCTCCCGACAGGCCTACTGAGACCAGCTCTGGGGCCAACGTCCTGACTTTC. Translating gives CASSPDRPTETSSGANVLTF.

The rearrangement joins TRBV24-1 to TRBJ2-1; 11 nucleotides match TRBD2. The germline gives CDR1 KGHDR, CDR2 SFDVKD. This CDR3 region has 16 residues. The trim removed 3 bases at V and 4 bases at J, leaving 4 bases unmatched. The CDR3 protein is CATSDPSGGTYNEQFF. CDR3 bases: TGTGCCACCAGTGATCCTAGCGGGGGGACTTACAATGAGCAGTTCTTC.

The genes are TRBV3-1 (or the pseudogene TRBV3-2) and TRBJ1-2; D gene ambiguous. Germline V gene lookup returns CDR1 LGHDT and CDR2 YNNKEL (reference sequence). The CDR3 spans 16 residues. V gave up 4 bases and J gave up 5 bases, with 20 bases separating them. The CDR3 region is CASSRAPRDLGYGYTF. The CDR3 nucleotides read TGTGCCAGCAGCCGGGCACCGCGAGACCTAGGGTATGGCTACACCTTC.

CDR3 DNA: TGCGCCAGCAGCCTCATTGTAGGGCGCACAGATACGCAGTATTTT. It specifies CASSLIVGRTDTQYF. This sequence joins TRBV5-1 and TRBJ2-3; no reliable D call. The germline V gene encodes CDR1 SGHRS and CDR2 YFSETQ. The V end was cut by 4 bases, the J end by 1 base, with 13 bases between. There are 15 residues in the CDR3.